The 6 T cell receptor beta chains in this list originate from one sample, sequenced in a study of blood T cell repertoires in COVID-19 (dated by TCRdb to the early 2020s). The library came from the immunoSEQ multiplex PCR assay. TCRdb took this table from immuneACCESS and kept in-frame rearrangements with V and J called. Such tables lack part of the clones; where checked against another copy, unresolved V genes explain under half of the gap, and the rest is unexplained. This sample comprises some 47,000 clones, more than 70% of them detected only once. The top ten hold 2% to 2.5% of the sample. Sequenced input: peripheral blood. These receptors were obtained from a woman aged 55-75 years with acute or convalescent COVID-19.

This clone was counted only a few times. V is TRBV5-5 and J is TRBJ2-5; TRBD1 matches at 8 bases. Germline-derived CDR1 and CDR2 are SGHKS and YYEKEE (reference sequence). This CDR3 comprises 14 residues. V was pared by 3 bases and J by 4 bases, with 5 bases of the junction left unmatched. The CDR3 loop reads CASSSDRAGETQYF. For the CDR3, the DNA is TGTGCCAGCAGCTCGGACAGGGCGGGAGAGACCCAGTACTTC.

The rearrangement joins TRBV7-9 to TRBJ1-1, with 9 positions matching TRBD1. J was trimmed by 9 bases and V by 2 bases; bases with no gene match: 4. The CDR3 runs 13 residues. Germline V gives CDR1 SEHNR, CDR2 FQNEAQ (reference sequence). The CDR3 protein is CASSLRDRAQAFF. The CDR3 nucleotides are TGTGCCAGCAGCTTACGGGACAGGGCCCAAGCTTTCTTT.

CDR3 sequence: CASSLRDTSGAFF. In DNA form, the CDR3 reads TGTGCCAGCAGCTTGCGGGACACCTCGGGAGCTTTCTTT. The chain couples TRBV5-5 to TRBJ1-1, with D possibly being TRBD1 (6 bases). CDR1 and CDR2 (germline): SGHKS, YYEKEE (reference sequence). There are 13 residues in the CDR3. Trimming took off 1 base at V and 10 bases at J, with 14 bases between the two ends.

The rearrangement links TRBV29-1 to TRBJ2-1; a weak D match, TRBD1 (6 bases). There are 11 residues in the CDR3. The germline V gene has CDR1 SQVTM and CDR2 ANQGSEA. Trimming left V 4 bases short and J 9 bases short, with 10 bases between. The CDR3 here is CSVAGVSEQFF. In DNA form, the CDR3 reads TGCAGCGTTGCAGGGGTTAGTGAGCAGTTCTTC.

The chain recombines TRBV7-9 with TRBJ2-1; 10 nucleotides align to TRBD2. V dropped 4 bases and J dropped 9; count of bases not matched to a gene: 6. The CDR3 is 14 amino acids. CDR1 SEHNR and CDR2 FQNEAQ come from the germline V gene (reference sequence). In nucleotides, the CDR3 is TGTGCCAGCAGCTATGGGACTAGCGCGGGTGAGCAGTTCTTC. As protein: CASSYGTSAGEQFF.

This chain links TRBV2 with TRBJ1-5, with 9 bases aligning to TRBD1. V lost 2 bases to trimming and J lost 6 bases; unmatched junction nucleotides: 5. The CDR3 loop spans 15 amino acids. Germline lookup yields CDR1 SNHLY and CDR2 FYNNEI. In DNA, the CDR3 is TGTGCCAGCAGTGAAATGGGACAGGGAGTTCAGCCCCAGCATTTT. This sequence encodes CASSEMGQGVQPQHF.